This passage covers 2 T cell receptor beta chains from one sample sequenced in a study of metastatic and nonmetastatic thyroid tumors. All patients were untreated before thyroid surgery. MiXCR was used by TCRdb to re-call the PCR reads. The repertoire holds around 26,000 clones, with around 20% as singletons. The sequenced sample consisted of blood. Receptors were obtained from a female donor with papillary thyroid cancer or a benign thyroid nodule (not recorded which). Some clones in this sample may be carry-over from other donors' samples.

At least ten counts were recorded for this clone. The gene calls are TRBV20-1 and TRBJ2-3, with D unresolved. This CDR3 comprises 13 residues. Trimming removed 3 bases from V and 0 bases from J, with 7 bases in between. Germline V gene sequence: CDR1 DFQATT, CDR2 SNEGSKA (reference sequence). CDR3 in DNA: TGCAGTGCTAGTGAAGGGAGCACAGATACGCAGTATTTT. Amino acid sequence: CSASEGSTDTQYF.

Points on this clone: Compared with germline, one end of the junction differs, possibly owing to a read error. This chain connects TRBV30 to TRBJ1-5; D is undetermined. The CDR3 is 13 amino acids. CDR1 is GTSNPN and CDR2 is SVGIG in the germline V gene (reference sequence). The CDR3 sequence is CAWSPQEGGPPHF. CDR3 DNA sequence: TGTGCCTGGAGTCCGCAGGAAGGTGGGCCCCCGCATTTT.